The 4 T cell receptor beta chains below all came from one sample that was sequenced in a study of blood T cells in healthy people across ages. A second PCR of 7 to 11 cycles used a sample-barcoded 5' primer and a J-beta primer mix. TCRdb analysed the 5' RACE reads with MiXCR anew, one entry per CDR3 protein. The sample records approximately 1,700,000 distinct CDR3 sequences, around 42% being singletons. Sequencing was carried out using blood. All receptors come from a human donor in good health.

The gene calls are TRBV6-4 and TRBJ1-1; 7 bases are shared with TRBD1. This CDR3 region has 15 residues. V lost 6 bases to trimming and J lost 1 base; unmatched junction nucleotides: 8. Per the germline V gene, CDR1 is MRHNA and CDR2 is SNTAGT. This chain's CDR3 is CASRLKGQTNTEAFF. The CDR3 DNA follows: TGTGCCAGCAGGCTAAAGGGACAGACGAACACTGAAGCTTTCTTT.

The rearrangement links TRBV27 to TRBJ2-1; D call uncertain. V was shortened by 0 bases and J by 5 bases, with 5 bases between the two germline ends. The CDR3 is 13 residues long. The germline CDR1 and CDR2 sequences are MNHEY and SMNVEV (reference sequence). The CDR3 loop is CASSLSNHNEQFF. CDR3 sequence (DNA): TGTGCCAGCAGTTTATCCAACCACAATGAGCAGTTCTTC.

This clonotype was observed a few times. The chain joins TRBV7-2 to TRBJ1-4, with 7 bases aligning to TRBD1. The V gene end was trimmed by 5 bases and the J gene end by 7 bases; junction bases not matched to a gene: 10. Germline CDR1 and CDR2: SGHTA and FQGNSA. The CDR3 is 15 residues long. The CDR3 is CASSPSGTAFEKLFF. CDR3 coding DNA: TGTGCCAGCAGCCCATCCGGGACAGCCTTTGAAAAACTGTTTTTT. Using reference TRBV7-2 and TRBJ1-4 for the parts outside the CDR3, the full variable domain is GAGVSQSPSNKVTEKGKDVELRCDPISGHTALYWYRQSLGQGLEFLIYFQGNSAPDKSGLPSDRFSAERTGGSVSTLTIQRTQQEDSAVYLCASSPSGTAFEKLFFGSGTQLSVL.

In this sample, this clonotype turned up a few times. The chain joins TRBV7-2 to TRBJ2-4; a possible D gene is TRBD1 (5 bases). Germline V gene data show CDR1 as SGHTA and CDR2 as FQGNSA. The V gene lost 2 bases and the J gene lost 0 bases, with 8 bases spanning the gap. This CDR3 region has 15 residues. The CDR3 sequence: CASSLSDIAKNIQYF. In DNA form, the CDR3 reads TGTGCCAGCAGCTTATCGGACATAGCCAAAAACATTCAGTACTTC.